This is a list of T cell receptor beta chains from one sample in a study of Graves' ophthalmopathy and Graves' hyperthyroidism. TCRdb called the multiplex PCR reads again in MiXCR, with one record for every CDR3 protein. The data hold hundreds of thousands of distinct CDR3 sequences, with around a fifth observed a single time. Sequences were obtained from peripheral blood. These receptor sequences come from a woman aged 18 to 35 with stable Graves' hyperthyroidism. CDR3s include the opening cysteine and the closing phenylalanine or tryptophan. The order of the fields is J gene, clone size, V gene, D gene, CDR3 DNA, CDR3 protein. A D gene is named only where the DNA matches it firmly. The size entry is marked missing in some rows and otherwise reads once, few, many or a size class.

J: TRBJ2-4
size: many
V: TRBV7-9
D: TRBD2
DNA: TGTGCCAGCAGCTTAGGCGGGAGGTTGGACAAAAACATTCAGTACTTC
CDR3: CASSLGGRLDKNIQYF

J: TRBJ1-6
size: .
V: TRBV9
D: TRBD1
DNA: TGTGCCAGCAGCGTAGAGGGGACAGGGCGCTCACCCCTCCACTTT
CDR3: CASSVEGTGRSPLHF

J: TRBJ1-5
size: many
V: TRBV20-1
D: TRBD1
DNA: TGCAGTGCTACGACAGGGTTTAGCAATCAGCCCCAGCATTTT
CDR3: CSATTGFSNQPQHF

J: TRBJ2-7
size: many
V: TRBV12-3/TRBV12-4
D: .
DNA: TGTGCCAGCAGCTACTCTCAGGGTACCTTTGTATACGAGCAGTACTTC
CDR3: CASSYSQGTFVYEQYF

J: TRBJ2-2
size: once
V: TRBV30
D: .
DNA: TGTGCCTGGAGTGTACGACTTTTGGGACCGCTCACCGGGGAGCTGTTTTTT
CDR3: CAWSVRLLGPLTGELFF

J: TRBJ1-3
size: many
V: TRBV11-1
D: .
DNA: TGTGCCAGCAGCCCTACGGACAGCACTGGAAACACCATATATTTT
CDR3: CASSPTDSTGNTIYF

J: TRBJ1-2
size: many
V: TRBV10-3
D: .
DNA: TGTGCCATCAGTGAGTCGCCAGGCTATGGCTACACCTTC
CDR3: CAISESPGYGYTF

J: TRBJ2-5
size: .
V: TRBV20-1
D: TRBD1
DNA: TGCAGTGCTAGAGTTGCTCCGGGACAGGGAGGGACGGAGTACTTC
CDR3: CSARVAPGQGGTEYF

J: TRBJ1-5
size: many
V: TRBV12-3/TRBV12-4
D: .
DNA: TGTGCCAGCAGTTTAGGGGGGGGGCCCCAGCATTTT
CDR3: CASSLGGGPQHF

J: TRBJ2-2
size: many
V: TRBV29-1
D: .
DNA: TGCAGCGTGAATAAGGGAGGCACCGGGGAGCTGTTTTTT
CDR3: CSVNKGGTGELFF

J: TRBJ2-5
size: many
V: TRBV20-1
D: TRBD2
DNA: TGCAGTGCTGGAGCCCCGGCTAGCGGACAAGAGACCCAGTACTTC
CDR3: CSAGAPASGQETQYF

J: TRBJ1-1
size: many
V: TRBV11-1
D: .
DNA: TGTGCCAGCAGCTTCGCCGGTGGCAGAAACACTGAAGCTTTCTTT
CDR3: CASSFAGGRNTEAFF

J: TRBJ1-2
size: .
V: TRBV7-2
D: .
DNA: TGTGCCAGCAGCCTAGAGACAAGAGGCTATGGCTACACCTTC
CDR3: CASSLETRGYGYTF

J: TRBJ2-7
size: many
V: TRBV29-1
D: .
DNA: TGCAGCGTTCTTACGCCCTCCTACGAGCAGTACTTC
CDR3: CSVLTPSYEQYF

J: TRBJ2-7
size: many
V: TRBV2
D: TRBD1
DNA: TGTGCCAGCAGTGAAGCTCTGGTCGGGACAGGGGATAACGAGCAGTACTTC
CDR3: CASSEALVGTGDNEQYF

J: TRBJ2-7
size: many
V: TRBV7-2
D: TRBD2
DNA: TGTGCCAGCAGCTTGCTCTCGGCGGGGGCCTACGAGCAGTACTTC
CDR3: CASSLLSAGAYEQYF

J: TRBJ2-5
size: .
V: TRBV27
D: TRBD1
DNA: TGTGCCAGCACAAGACAGGGCCAAGAGACCCAGTACTTC
CDR3: CASTRQGQETQYF

J: TRBJ2-7
size: many
V: TRBV18
D: .
DNA: TGTGCCAGCTCACTCCCTCCGGAGGTGTCCTACGAGCAGTACTTC
CDR3: CASSLPPEVSYEQYF

J: TRBJ2-5
size: few
V: TRBV19
D: TRBD2
DNA: TGTGCCAGTAGGCCCCTAGCGGGACAAGAGACCCAGTACTTC
CDR3: CASRPLAGQETQYF

J: TRBJ2-7
size: many
V: TRBV20-1
D: TRBD2
DNA: TGCAGTGCTACTGCGGAACAAGCGGGAGGGAGCGAGCAGTACTTC
CDR3: CSATAEQAGGSEQYF

J: TRBJ2-5
size: many
V: TRBV11-2
D: .
DNA: TGTGCCAGCAGCTTAGGGGCAGGAGCACTTAAAGAGACCCAGTACTTC
CDR3: CASSLGAGALKETQYF

J: TRBJ2-5
size: many
V: TRBV12-3/TRBV12-4
D: .
DNA: TGTGCCAGCAGTTTTGATTCGATGTACCAAGAGACCCAGTACTTC
CDR3: CASSFDSMYQETQYF

J: TRBJ1-1
size: many
V: TRBV4-1
D: .
DNA: TGCGCCAGCAGCCAAAACGGGATTTTGAACACTGAAGCTTTCTTT
CDR3: CASSQNGILNTEAFF

J: TRBJ1-1
size: many
V: TRBV7-2
D: .
DNA: TGTGCCAGCAGCCCAAGGGGGTTACAAGCTTTCTTT
CDR3: CASSPRGLQAFF

J: TRBJ2-4
size: .
V: TRBV27
D: TRBD2
DNA: TGTGCCAGCAGTTTAACGGGGCTAGCGGGAGGCGGGGACATTCAGTACTTC
CDR3: CASSLTGLAGGGDIQYF

J: TRBJ2-2
size: .
V: TRBV19
D: .
DNA: TGTGCCAGTAGTATACACAGTCGGACCGGGGAGCTGTTTTTT
CDR3: CASSIHSRTGELFF

J: TRBJ1-5
size: many
V: TRBV20-1
D: .
DNA: TGCAGTGCTGAGGACACAGATAGCAATCAGCCCCAGCATTTT
CDR3: CSAEDTDSNQPQHF

J: TRBJ2-2
size: many
V: TRBV20-1
D: TRBD2
DNA: TGCAGTGCTAGGGGAAGCGGGAGCGGCACCGGGGAGCTGTTTTTT
CDR3: CSARGSGSGTGELFF

J: TRBJ1-5
size: many
V: TRBV28
D: .
DNA: TGTGCCAGCAGCCCGGAGGGGTTCAATCAGCCCCAGCATTTT
CDR3: CASSPEGFNQPQHF

J: TRBJ2-7
size: many
V: TRBV4-1
D: .
DNA: TGCGCCAGCAGCCAAGATAACCAACCCACAATCATTTACGAGCAGTACTTC
CDR3: CASSQDNQPTIIYEQYF

J: TRBJ2-7
size: many
V: TRBV4-3
D: .
DNA: TGCGCCAGCAGCCAAGACATCTCGACCTACGAGCAGTACTTC
CDR3: CASSQDISTYEQYF

J: TRBJ2-2
size: .
V: TRBV4-3
D: TRBD1
DNA: TGCGCCAGCAGCCAAAGGGACAGTCCGAACACCGGGGAGCTGTTTTTT
CDR3: CASSQRDSPNTGELFF

J: TRBJ1-2
size: .
V: TRBV6-1
D: .
DNA: TGTGCCAGCAGCCTTAGCCGACTGAACTATGGCTACACCTTC
CDR3: CASSLSRLNYGYTF

J: TRBJ2-6
size: many
V: TRBV2
D: .
DNA: TGTGCCAGCAGCACCAGTCTTTTTTCCAACGTCCGGACTTTC
CDR3: CASSTSLFSNVRTF

J: TRBJ1-5
size: many
V: TRBV12-3/TRBV12-4
D: .
DNA: TGTGCCAGCAGTTTAGGCGAGGGTCAGCCCCAGCATTTT
CDR3: CASSLGEGQPQHF

J: TRBJ2-5
size: few
V: TRBV7-2
D: TRBD2
DNA: TGTGCCAGCAGCTTACTTAGTGGGGTGCTAGCGGGAGGGGTGGGGTACCAAGAGACCCAGTACTTC
CDR3: CASSLLSGVLAGGVGYQETQYF

J: TRBJ2-7
size: .
V: TRBV5-1
D: .
DNA: TGCGCCAGCAGCTTGGCAGCAACTAACGCCTACGAGCAGTACTTC
CDR3: CASSLAATNAYEQYF

J: TRBJ1-1
size: many
V: TRBV14
D: TRBD1
DNA: TGTGCCAGCAGCCAGGACAGGGGGCGAGGAGCTTTCTTT
CDR3: CASSQDRGRGAFF

J: TRBJ1-2
size: many
V: TRBV5-1
D: .
DNA: TGCGCCAGCAGCTTGGGACAAGTAGCTAACTATGGCTACACCTTC
CDR3: CASSLGQVANYGYTF